The clone carrying this T cell receptor beta chain was seen at least ten times. Its antigen remains unidentified. This specimen comes from a study of T-cell reconstitution after alpha-beta-depleted transplantation in children. Points from the study as a whole: Approximately two months post-transplant, alpha-beta T cells reportedly originated from several hundred expanded graft clones. Where some patients showed high TCRbeta diversity at day 60, it came from recipient T cells and thymic progenitors that had survived. T-cell numbers and diversity, one year after transplant, stemmed largely from T cells that were newly produced.

Losses at the gene ends were 4 bases for V and 2 bases for J; bases not matched to a gene: 15. CDR3 length: 18 residues. Per germline, CDR1 SGHDN and CDR2 FVKESK. It was with unique molecular identifiers that the TCRbeta library was prepared. MiXCR was run by TCRdb on the PCR reads, yielding one entry per CDR3 protein. The sample holds under 300,000 distinct CDR3 sequences, 9.5% to 13% seen once. The specimen comprised peripheral blood, sampled 180 days after TCRalphabeta/CD19-depleted stem cell transplant. This chain uses TRBV14 with TRBJ2-7; 9 bases agree with TRBD2. The TCR originated in a male patient under 10 years old who had a stem cell transplant for chronic granulomatous disease, so the T cells may come from the graft donor. The CDR3 sequence: CASSLLSGRTSETYEQYF. CDR3 in DNA: TGTGCCAGCAGCCTCCTCTCCGGGAGGACTAGCGAAACCTACGAGCAGTACTTC.